These 27 T cell receptor beta chains were sequenced from one sample in a study of cytomegalovirus exposure and HLA in healthy donors. TCRdb's copy holds only in-frame clones and misses some; the assay was immunoSEQ multiplex PCR. The sample has more than 140,000 clones, around 90% seen once; the top ten hold 2.5% to 4%. Sequencing was performed on PBMCs. The origin of the receptors is a young woman in good health and CMV-seropositive.

The J gene is TRBJ2-1, the V gene TRBV5-1; 10 nucleotides agree with TRBD2. In germline, CDR1 is SGHRS, CDR2 YFSETQ. CDR3 length: 17 amino acids. Trimming took 5 bases from V and 5 from J; bases not matched to a gene: 13. DNA of the CDR3: TGCGCCAGCAGTTTTCTGGGGAGGACTAGCGGAAACAATGAGCAGTTCTTC. Protein product: CASSFLGRTSGNNEQFF.

The rearrangement uses TRBV28 and TRBJ1-5, with a tentative D call TRBD1 (6 bases). Trimming took 5 bases from V and 5 from J, leaving 13 bases between them. Germline loops: CDR1 MDHEN, CDR2 SYDVKM. The CDR3 is 14 amino acids. CDR3: CASSLGGPYQPQHF. The CDR3 DNA follows: TGTGCCAGCAGTCTAGGGGGTCCCTATCAGCCCCAGCATTTT.

V gene TRBV11-2 combines with J gene TRBJ2-1; 14 bases map to TRBD2. The germline CDR1 and CDR2 sequences are SGHAT and FQNNGV. The V and J ends lost 5 bases and 12 bases, in that order; junction bases with no gene match: 12. The CDR3 consists of 16 residues. CDR3 DNA sequence: TGTGCCAGCAGCAACACCGGGACTAGCGGGAGAAGTCCGCAGTTCTTC. This sequence encodes CASSNTGTSGRSPQFF.

The chain couples TRBV25-1 to TRBJ2-2; 11 nucleotides line up with TRBD2. CDR3 size: 14 residues. V gave up 9 bases and J gave up 7 bases; unmatched junction bases: 7. The germline V gene has CDR1 MGHDK and CDR2 SYGVNS. The CDR3 nucleotides read TGTGCCAGTAGCGGGAGGGCCATTAACGGGGAGCTGTTTTTT. It is translated as CASSGRAINGELFF. Full variable domain (missing parts from reference TRBV25-1 and TRBJ2-2): EADIYQTPRYLVIGTGKKITLECSQTMGHDKMYWYQQDPGMELHLIHYSYGVNSTEKGDLSSESTVSRIRTEHFPLTLESARPSHTSQYLCASSGRAINGELFFGEGSRLTVL.

Worth noting for this clone: This CDR3 is also generated by other DNA sequences in the sample. The chain links TRBV7-2 to TRBJ2-7; D unclear. V dropped 1 base and J dropped 3 bases, with 7 bases sitting between them. This CDR3 has 13 amino acids. Per the germline V gene, CDR1 is SGHTA and CDR2 is FQGNSA. CDR3 protein: CASSLGSLYEQYF. The CDR3, as DNA: TGTGCCAGCAGCTTAGGTTCCCTCTACGAGCAGTACTTC.

The rearrangement joins TRBV25-1 to TRBJ2-7; D unclear. CDR3 length: 14 amino acids. V was pared by 3 bases and J by 2 bases, with 11 bases between. The germline V gene has CDR1 MGHDK and CDR2 SYGVNS. CDR3 in amino acids: CASSDTPGAYEQYF. CDR3 DNA sequence: TGTGCCAGCAGTGATACACCCGGAGCCTACGAGCAGTACTTC.

The V and J genes are TRBV25-1 and TRBJ1-1; D is ambiguous. This CDR3 comprises 12 residues. Germline CDR1 is MGHDK and CDR2 is SYGVNS. The V end lost 7 bases, the J end lost 1 base, and 7 bases lay between the germline ends. The DNA for the CDR3 is TGTGCCAGCATGCTCGGGAACACTGAAGCTTTCTTT. Protein: CASMLGNTEAFF. The full variable domain, completed using reference TRBV25-1 and TRBJ1-1, is EADIYQTPRYLVIGTGKKITLECSQTMGHDKMYWYQQDPGMELHLIHYSYGVNSTEKGDLSSESTVSRIRTEHFPLTLESARPSHTSQYLCASMLGNTEAFFGQGTRLTVV.

V usage is TRBV5-1 and J usage is TRBJ1-3; D not resolved. V lost 3 bases and J lost 0, with 10 bases in between. CDR1 SGHRS and CDR2 YFSETQ come from the germline V gene. This CDR3 contains 15 residues. CDR3 nucleotide sequence: TGCGCCAGCAGCTCCCCAGGCGACTCTGGAAACACCATATATTTT. Residues: CASSSPGDSGNTIYF.

The chain couples TRBV10-3 to TRBJ2-7; 7 nucleotides agree with TRBD1. J gave up 2 bases and V 2 bases, and 9 bases lay outside the gene matches. Germline values: CDR1 ENHRY, CDR2 SYGVKD. The CDR3 consists of 16 residues. DNA for the CDR3: TGTGCCATCAGTGAGCACCGGACAGGCCCGACCTACGAGCAGTACTTC. As protein: CAISEHRTGPTYEQYF.

A single count supports this clone. CDR3 protein: CASSLGAGQFYEQYF. The CDR3 bases are TGTGCCAGCAGCTTAGGGGCTGGGCAATTCTACGAGCAGTACTTC. This chain joins TRBV7-8 and TRBJ2-7; D not certain. Germline V gene data show CDR1 as SGHVS and CDR2 as FQNEAQ. V was pared by 1 base and J by 3 bases, with 13 bases between. CDR3 size: 15 residues.

This clone was seen only a few times. V is TRBV23-1 and J is TRBJ1-3; TRBD1 matches at 7 bases. TRBV23-1 has ORF status, its function being uncertain. This CDR3 spans 16 amino acids. V lost 5 bases to trimming and J lost 2 bases; unmatched junction nucleotides: 9. The CDR3 here is CASSVPTGTAGNTIYF. The CDR3 coding sequence is TGCGCCAGCAGTGTCCCGACAGGGACCGCTGGAAACACCATATATTTT.

J is TRBJ2-1 and V is TRBV9; TRBD1 agrees at 12 bases. Germline CDR1 and CDR2: SGDLS and YYNGEE. The CDR3 runs to 15 residues. J lost 9 bases, V lost 3 bases, and 7 bases had no gene match. CDR3 bases: TGTGCCAGCAGCGAGACCGGGACAGGGGGCTCTGAGCAGTTCTTC. Its translation: CASSETGTGGSEQFF.

V and J are TRBV29-1 and TRBJ2-5; D unclear. The CDR3 runs 13 residues. Per germline, CDR1 SQVTM and CDR2 ANQGSEA. Trimming took 3 bases from V and 5 from J, leaving 13 bases between them. CDR3 nucleotides: TGCAGCGTTGAGATAGTGGCGGCCGAGACCCAGTACTTC. It encodes CSVEIVAAETQYF. The variable domain in full, completed from reference TRBV29-1 and TRBJ2-5, reads SAVISQKPSRDICQRGTSLTIQCQVDSQVTMMFWYRQQPGQSLTLIATANQGSEATYESGFVIDKFPISRPNLTFSTLTVSNMSPEDSSIYLCSVEIVAAETQYFGPGTRLLVL.

The chain is built from TRBV28 and TRBJ1-4, with TRBD1 as a possible D gene (6 bases). The V end was cut by 6 bases, the J end by 1 base, with 12 bases between. The germline V gene encodes CDR1 MDHEN and CDR2 SYDVKM. The CDR3 runs 15 residues. The CDR3 nucleotides are TGTGCCAGCAGCAAACCAGGGGTAACTAATGAAAAACTGTTTTTT. This codes for CASSKPGVTNEKLFF.

The chain carries TRBV9 and TRBJ2-7; 7 bases align to TRBD2. Germline-derived CDR1 and CDR2 are SGDLS and YYNGEE. V lost 0 bases and J lost 4; bases outside the gene matches: 7. CDR3 size: 15 residues. The CDR3 DNA sequence: TGTGCCAGCAGCGTAGAAGCGGGATGGAAGTACGAGCAGTACTTC. Its protein product is CASSVEAGWKYEQYF.

The chain has TRBV27 and TRBJ1-5, with D maybe TRBD1 (6 bases). The CDR3 is 15 residues long. With 5 bases removed from V and 4 bases from J, the gap between germline ends came to 15 bases. Looked up from germline, CDR1 is MNHEY and CDR2 is SMNVEV (reference sequence). The CDR3 is CASSALQGNNQPQHF. The CDR3 DNA sequence: TGTGCCAGCAGTGCCTTACAGGGTAATAATCAGCCCCAGCATTTT.

The CDR3 sequence: CASSSGQNFGNTIYF. For the CDR3, the DNA is TGCGCCAGCAGCTCGGGACAGAACTTCGGAAACACCATATATTTT. This rearrangement joins TRBV5-1 to TRBJ1-3; 7 positions agree with TRBD1. This CDR3 region has 15 residues. The germline CDR1 and CDR2 sequences are SGHRS and YFSETQ. With 3 bases clipped from V and 4 bases from J, the junction kept 7 bases outside the gene matches.

The chain joins TRBV5-6 to TRBJ1-1, with 9 bases lining up with TRBD1. Germline trimming cut 2 bases from V and 10 bases from J; bases unmatched to any gene: 9. This CDR3 is 14 amino acids long. Per germline, CDR1 SGHDT and CDR2 YYEEEE. CDR3 sequence: CASSLPGQGVGAFF. Here the CDR3 DNA reads TGTGCCAGCAGCTTACCGGGACAGGGTGTTGGAGCTTTCTTT.

This clone was detected only a few times. The J gene is TRBJ1-1, the V gene TRBV6-6; weak D call: TRBD1 (6 bases). There are 15 residues in the CDR3. The V gene's germline CDR1 is MNHNY and CDR2 SVGAGI (reference sequence). Trimming pared 5 bases from V and 0 bases from J, leaving 13 bases between. In nucleotides, the CDR3 is TGTGCCAGCAGTCGCCCGACAGGAATGAACACTGAAGCTTTCTTT. Translating it yields CASSRPTGMNTEAFF.

This chain uses TRBV7-9 with TRBJ2-1; D possibly corresponds to TRBD2 (5 bases). V lost 7 bases to trimming and J lost 8 bases, with 21 bases between them. The CDR3 has 15 amino acids. CDR1 and CDR2 from the germline V gene are SEHNR and FQNEAQ (reference sequence). CDR3 sequence (DNA): TGTGCCAGCACCCAAGTCGGGAACGTCTGGGATGAGCAGTTCTTC. This gives the protein CASTQVGNVWDEQFF.

This clone was seen only once. The chain uses TRBV11-3 and TRBJ2-5; D possibly corresponds to TRBD1 (6 bases). V was clipped by 5 bases and J by 0 bases, with 13 bases between them. This CDR3 has 15 amino acids. CDR1 and CDR2 from the germline V gene are SGHNT and YENEEA. CDR3 sequence: CASSPGGQNQETQYF. CDR3 coding DNA: TGTGCCAGCAGCCCTGGAGGACAGAACCAAGAGACCCAGTACTTC. The full variable domain, its missing parts supplied by reference TRBV11-3 and TRBJ2-5, is EAGVVQSPRYKIIEKKQPVAFWCNPISGHNTLYWYLQNLGQGPELLIRYENEEAVDDSQLPKDRFSAERLKGVDSTLKIQPAELGDSAVYLCASSPGGQNQETQYFGPGTRLLVL.

This clone was observed once. This chain uses TRBV30 with TRBJ1-1, with 7 bases that match TRBD1. Germline-derived CDR1 and CDR2 are GTSNPN and SVGIG (reference sequence). V shed 1 base and J 2 bases; nucleotides not matched to a gene: 4. CDR3 length: 14 residues. The CDR3 bases are TGTGCCTGGAGTGCCCGGGACAGAAACACTGAAGCTTTCTTT. Amino acid sequence: CAWSARDRNTEAFF.

The chain recombines TRBV5-1 with TRBJ2-1, with D possibly matching TRBD2 (6 bases). V lost 4 bases and J 7 bases, leaving 15 bases between the germline ends. The CDR3 is 14 residues long. CDR1 and CDR2 (germline): SGHRS, YFSETQ. CDR3 protein: CASSRDGTPNEQFF. The CDR3 DNA reads as TGCGCCAGCAGCCGGGACGGGACTCCGAATGAGCAGTTCTTC.

The rearrangement joins TRBV6-6 to TRBJ2-7; D is undetermined. V was trimmed by 4 bases and J by 3 bases, leaving 10 bases between them. The CDR3 extends over 13 amino acids. Germline CDR1 and CDR2: MNHNY and SVGAGI (reference sequence). CDR3 DNA sequence: TGTGCCAGCAGTTTACAGACAAACTACGAGCAGTACTTC. It translates to CASSLQTNYEQYF.

Only one count was recorded for this clone. The chain joins TRBV9 to TRBJ2-5, with TRBD2 identical over 8 bases. The trim removed 3 bases at V and 1 base at J, leaving 5 bases unmatched. The CDR3 extends over 15 amino acids. Germline CDR1 reads SGDLS; CDR2 reads YYNGEE. The CDR3: CASSAGLVPQETQYF. As DNA, the CDR3 is TGTGCCAGCAGCGCGGGACTAGTCCCCCAAGAGACCCAGTACTTC.

This chain uses TRBV4-1 with TRBJ1-2; D is unresolved. The V gene lost 1 base and the J gene lost 2 bases, with 11 bases spanning the gap. The CDR3 length is 15 residues. Germline assignment: CDR1 MGHRA and CDR2 YSYEKL. DNA of the CDR3: TGCGCCAGCAGCCAAGGAGGGCAGGAAAACTATGGCTACACCTTC. Protein sequence: CASSQGGQENYGYTF.

V gene TRBV30 combines with J gene TRBJ2-7; 12 nucleotides match TRBD1. The germline CDR1 and CDR2 sequences are GTSNPN and SVGIG (reference sequence). V was clipped by 0 bases and J by 5 bases; unmatched bases: 5. The CDR3 loop spans 15 amino acids. CDR3 sequence reads: CAWSVLGQGAHEQYF. In DNA, the CDR3 is TGTGCCTGGAGTGTACTGGGACAGGGGGCCCACGAGCAGTACTTC.